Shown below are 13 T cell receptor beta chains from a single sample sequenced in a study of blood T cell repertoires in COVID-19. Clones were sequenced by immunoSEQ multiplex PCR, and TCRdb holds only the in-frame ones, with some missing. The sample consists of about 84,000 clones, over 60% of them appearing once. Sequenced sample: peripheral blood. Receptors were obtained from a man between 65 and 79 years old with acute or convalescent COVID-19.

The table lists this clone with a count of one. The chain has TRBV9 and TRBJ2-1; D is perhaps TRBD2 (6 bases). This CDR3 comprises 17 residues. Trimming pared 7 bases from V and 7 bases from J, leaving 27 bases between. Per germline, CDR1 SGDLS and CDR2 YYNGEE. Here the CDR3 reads CASGPSVATGRWNEQFF. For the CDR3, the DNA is TGTGCCAGCGGCCCCTCCGTAGCTACCGGGAGATGGAATGAGCAGTTCTTC.

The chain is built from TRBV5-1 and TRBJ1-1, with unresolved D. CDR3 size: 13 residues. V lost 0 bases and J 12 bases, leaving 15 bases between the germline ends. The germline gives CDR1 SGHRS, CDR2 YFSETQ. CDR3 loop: CASSLGFEGKSFF. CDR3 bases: TGCGCCAGCAGCTTGGGCTTCGAGGGAAAATCTTTCTTT.

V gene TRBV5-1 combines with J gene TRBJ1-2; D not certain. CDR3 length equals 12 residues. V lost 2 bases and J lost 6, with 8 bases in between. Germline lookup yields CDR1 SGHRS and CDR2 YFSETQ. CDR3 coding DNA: TGCGCCAGCAGCTTCTCCACGGATGGCTACACCTTC. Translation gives CASSFSTDGYTF.

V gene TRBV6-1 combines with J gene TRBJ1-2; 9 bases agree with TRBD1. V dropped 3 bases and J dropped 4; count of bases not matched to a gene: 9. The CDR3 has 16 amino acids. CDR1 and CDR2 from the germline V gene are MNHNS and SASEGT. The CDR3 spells CASSDERDRAAYGYTF. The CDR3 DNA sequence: TGTGCCAGCAGTGATGAGCGGGACAGGGCGGCCTATGGCTACACCTTC.

CDR3: CASSANRGGLAGVGGEQFF. Written as DNA, the CDR3 is TGTGCCAGCAGCGCCAACCGGGGGGGACTAGCGGGAGTGGGAGGTGAGCAGTTCTTC. The genes are TRBV7-8 and TRBJ2-1; the match to TRBD2 covers 14 bases. Germline lookup yields CDR1 SGHVS and CDR2 FQNEAQ. CDR3 length: 19 amino acids. The junction had 18 bases not matched to a gene; V was cut back by 5 bases and J by 9 bases.

The CDR3 loop is CASSWGPNQPQHF. The DNA for the CDR3 is TGTGCCAGCAGCTGGGGCCCTAATCAGCCCCAGCATTTT. This chain uses TRBV7-2 with TRBJ1-5, with a weak D call TRBD1 (5 bases). Trimming took 4 bases from V and 4 from J, leaving 8 bases between them. Per the germline V gene, CDR1 is SGHTA and CDR2 is FQGNSA. This CDR3 contains 13 residues.

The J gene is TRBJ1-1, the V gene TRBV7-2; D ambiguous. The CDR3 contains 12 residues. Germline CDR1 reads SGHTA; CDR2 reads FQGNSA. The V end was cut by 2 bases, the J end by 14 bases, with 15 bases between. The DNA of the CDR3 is TGTGCCAGCAGCTTATCTGCATCCGTGGCCTTCTTT. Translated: CASSLSASVAFF.

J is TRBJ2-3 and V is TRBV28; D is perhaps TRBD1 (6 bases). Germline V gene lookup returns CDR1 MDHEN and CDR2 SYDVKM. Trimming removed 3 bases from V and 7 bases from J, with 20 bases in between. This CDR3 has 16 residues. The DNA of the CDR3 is TGTGCCAGCAGTTTGGCGCTGGTTTACAGGGATCATACGCAGTATTTT. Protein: CASSLALVYRDHTQYF.

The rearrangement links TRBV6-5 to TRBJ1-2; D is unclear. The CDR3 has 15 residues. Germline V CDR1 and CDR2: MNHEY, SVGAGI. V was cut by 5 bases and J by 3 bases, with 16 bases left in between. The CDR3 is CASSPGEGLDYGYTF. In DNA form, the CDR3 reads TGTGCCAGCAGTCCCGGGGAGGGCCTCGACTATGGCTACACCTTC.

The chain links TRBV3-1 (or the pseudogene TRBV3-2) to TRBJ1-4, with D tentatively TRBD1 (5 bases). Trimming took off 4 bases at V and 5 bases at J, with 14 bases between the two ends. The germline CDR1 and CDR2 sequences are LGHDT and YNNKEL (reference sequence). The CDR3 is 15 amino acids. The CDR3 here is CASSPPGLLNEKLFF. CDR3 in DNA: TGTGCCAGCAGCCCACCGGGACTGCTCAATGAAAAACTGTTTTTT.

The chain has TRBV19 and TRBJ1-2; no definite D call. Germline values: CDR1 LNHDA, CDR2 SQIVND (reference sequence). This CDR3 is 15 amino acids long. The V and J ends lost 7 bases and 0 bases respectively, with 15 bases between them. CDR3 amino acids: CASTTSGVTNYGYTF. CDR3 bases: TGTGCCAGTACCACGAGCGGGGTGACTAACTATGGCTACACCTTC.

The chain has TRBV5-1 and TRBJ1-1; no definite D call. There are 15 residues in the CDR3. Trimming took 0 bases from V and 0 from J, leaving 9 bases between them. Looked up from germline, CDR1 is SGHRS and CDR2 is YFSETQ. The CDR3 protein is CASSLGGGLNTEAFF. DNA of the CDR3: TGCGCCAGCAGCTTGGGGGGAGGGTTGAACACTGAAGCTTTCTTT.

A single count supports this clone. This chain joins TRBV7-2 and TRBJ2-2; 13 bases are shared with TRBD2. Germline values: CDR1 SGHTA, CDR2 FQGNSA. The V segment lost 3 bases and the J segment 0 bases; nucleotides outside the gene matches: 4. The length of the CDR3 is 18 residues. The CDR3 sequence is CASSFRTSGGANTGELFF. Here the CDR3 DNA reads TGTGCCAGCAGCTTCAGAACTAGCGGGGGGGCGAACACCGGGGAGCTGTTTTTT.